Listed below are T cell receptor beta chains from one sample, sequenced in a study of control samples from healthy donors and cancer patients. TCRdb keeps only in-frame clones here, not all; method: immunoSEQ multiplex PCR. The table has fewer than 500,000 clones, more than 80% seen once. The sequenced material came from PBMCs. Source of these receptors: a man aged 35-49 years with head and neck cancer. CDR3s include the opening cysteine and the closing phenylalanine or tryptophan. The order of the fields is V gene, D gene, J gene, clone size, CDR3 protein, CDR3 DNA. D genes are given only for firm matches. Clone size appears in some rows only: once, few, many, or a class for an expanded clone.

>TRBV5-6|TRBD1|TRBJ1-1|-
CASSSGQGGEAFF
TGTGCCAGCAGCTCCGGACAGGGCGGAGAAGCTTTCTTT
>TRBV29-1|-|TRBJ1-1|-
CSVGENTEAFF
TGCAGCGTTGGTGAGAACACTGAAGCTTTCTTT
>TRBV7-3|-|TRBJ2-1|-
CASSLTVSSYNEQFF
TGTGCCAGCAGCTTAACGGTGTCCTCCTACAATGAGCAGTTCTTC
>TRBV28|-|TRBJ2-7|once
CASSKPSGLPNTYEQYF
TGTGCCAGCAGTAAACCGTCTGGACTACCAAACACCTACGAGCAGTACTTC
>TRBV9|-|TRBJ2-7|-
CASSVGYREAYEQYF
TGTGCCAGCAGCGTAGGATACAGGGAGGCCTACGAGCAGTACTTC
>TRBV30|-|TRBJ2-2|-
CAPPTLAITGELFF
TGTGCCCCCCCCACCCTAGCGATAACCGGGGAGCTGTTTTTT
>TRBV19|-|TRBJ2-1|-
CASSPEGVRGYSYNEQFF
TGTGCCAGTAGTCCCGAGGGGGTAAGGGGCTACTCCTACAATGAGCAGTTCTTC
>TRBV5-1|TRBD2|TRBJ2-3|-
CASWTSGRADTQYF
TGCGCCAGCTGGACTAGCGGGAGGGCAGATACGCAGTATTTT
>TRBV18|-|TRBJ1-2|-
CASSPQTTRTDNYGYTF
TGTGCCAGCTCACCACAAACGACGAGGACAGATAATTATGGCTACACCTTC
>TRBV7-2|-|TRBJ2-2|few
CASSLARGNTGELFF
TGTGCCAGCAGCTTAGCGCGGGGGAACACCGGGGAGCTGTTTTTT
>TRBV9|TRBD1|TRBJ2-5|-
CASSGDRGRPRETQYF
TGTGCCAGCAGCGGGGACAGGGGGCGCCCCAGAGAGACCCAGTACTTC
>TRBV28|TRBD1|TRBJ1-2|-
CASSLENRGRGYTF
TGTGCCAGCAGTTTGGAGAACAGGGGTCGGGGCTACACCTTC
>TRBV11-2|-|TRBJ1-6|-
CASRGDVPPLHF
TGTGCCAGCAGAGGGGACGTTCCACCCCTCCACTTT
>TRBV5-1|-|TRBJ2-3|-
CASSLTGNTDTQYF
TGCGCCAGCAGCTTAACAGGGAACACAGATACGCAGTATTTT
>TRBV19|-|TRBJ2-1|-
CASSTSGERGIQFF
TGTGCCAGTAGTACAAGCGGCGAACGTGGTATTCAGTTCTTC
>TRBV5-1|TRBD1|TRBJ1-2|-
CASSLIGGQETRDGYTF
TGCGCCAGCAGCTTAATTGGAGGACAGGAAACCCGGGATGGCTACACCTTC
>TRBV6-5|-|TRBJ1-6|-
CASSFIPGVYNSPLHF
TGTGCCAGCAGTTTCATCCCCGGCGTATATAATTCACCCCTCCACTTT
>TRBV27|-|TRBJ2-3|-
CASSIHATDTQYF
TGTGCCAGCAGTATCCATGCCACAGATACGCAGTATTTT
>TRBV28|-|TRBJ2-3|-
CASSPLGQSRYTDTQYF
TGTGCCAGCAGTCCACTCGGACAGAGTAGATACACAGATACGCAGTATTTT
>TRBV5-1|TRBD1|TRBJ1-2|once
CASSPTGDGGYTF
TGCGCCAGCAGCCCGACAGGGGACGGTGGCTACACCTTC
>TRBV5-1|-|TRBJ2-3|-
CASSSPLDSADTQYF
TGCGCCAGCAGCTCCCCGTTAGATAGCGCAGATACGCAGTATTTT
>TRBV29-1|TRBD1|TRBJ1-1|-
CSGYRGDEAFF
TGCAGCGGCTACAGGGGGGATGAAGCTTTCTTT
>TRBV30|-|TRBJ2-2|-
CAWSVELRAGELFF
TGTGCCTGGAGTGTTGAGCTAAGGGCCGGGGAGCTGTTTTTT
>TRBV5-6|-|TRBJ2-7|-
CASSLSVQSAYEQYF
TGTGCCAGCAGCTTATCTGTACAGAGTGCCTACGAGCAGTACTTC
>TRBV5-1|-|TRBJ1-5|-
CASSRSGESNQPQHF
TGCGCCAGCAGCAGAAGCGGGGAGAGCAATCAGCCCCAGCATTTT
>TRBV27|-|TRBJ1-1|-
CASSTGVGTEAFF
TGTGCCAGCAGTACGGGGGTAGGGACTGAAGCTTTCTTT
>TRBV7-9|-|TRBJ2-7|-
CASSAASHEQYF
TGTGCCAGCAGCGCTGCCAGCCACGAGCAGTACTTC
>TRBV28|-|TRBJ1-3|-
CASRSSGIGNTIYF
TGTGCCAGCAGGTCTTCGGGGATTGGAAACACCATATATTTT